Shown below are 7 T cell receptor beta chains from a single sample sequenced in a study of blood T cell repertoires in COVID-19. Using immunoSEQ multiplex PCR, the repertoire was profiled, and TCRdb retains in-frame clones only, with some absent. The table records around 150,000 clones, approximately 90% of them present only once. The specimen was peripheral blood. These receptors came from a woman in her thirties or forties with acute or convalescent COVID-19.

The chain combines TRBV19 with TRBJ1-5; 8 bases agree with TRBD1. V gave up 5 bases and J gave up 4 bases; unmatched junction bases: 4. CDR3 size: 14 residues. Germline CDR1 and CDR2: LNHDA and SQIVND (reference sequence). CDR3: CASSLRTGNQPQHF. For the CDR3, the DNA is TGTGCCAGTAGTCTACGGACAGGGAATCAGCCCCAGCATTTT. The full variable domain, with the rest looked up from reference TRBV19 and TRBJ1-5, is DGGITQSPKYLFRKEGQNVTLSCEQNLNHDAMYWYRQDPGQGLRLIYYSQIVNDFQKGDIAEGYSVSREKKESFPLTVTSAQKNPTAFYLCASSLRTGNQPQHFGDGTRLSIL.

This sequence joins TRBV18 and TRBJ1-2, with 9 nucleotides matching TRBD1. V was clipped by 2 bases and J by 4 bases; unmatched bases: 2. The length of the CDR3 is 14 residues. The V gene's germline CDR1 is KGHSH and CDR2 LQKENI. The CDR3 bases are TGTGCCAGCTCACCAGACAGGGGGGGCTATGGCTACACCTTC. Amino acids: CASSPDRGGYGYTF.

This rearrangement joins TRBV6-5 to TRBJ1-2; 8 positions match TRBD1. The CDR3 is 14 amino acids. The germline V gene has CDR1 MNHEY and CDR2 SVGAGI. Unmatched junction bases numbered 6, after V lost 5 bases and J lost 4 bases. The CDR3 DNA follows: TGTGCCAGCAGTAGATCGGGACAGGTCTATGGCTACACCTTC. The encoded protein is CASSRSGQVYGYTF.

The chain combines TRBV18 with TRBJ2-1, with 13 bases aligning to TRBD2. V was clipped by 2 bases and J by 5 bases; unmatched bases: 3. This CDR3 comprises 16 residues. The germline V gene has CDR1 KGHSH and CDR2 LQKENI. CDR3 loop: CASSPGTSGTNNEQFF. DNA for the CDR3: TGTGCCAGCTCACCAGGGACTAGCGGGACAAACAATGAGCAGTTCTTC.

The CDR3: CASSLTGHGYTF. CDR3 DNA sequence: TGTGCCAGCAGTTTAACAGGGCATGGCTACACCTTC. J is TRBJ1-2 and V is TRBV27; D possibly corresponds to TRBD1 (6 bases). CDR1 and CDR2 from the germline V gene are MNHEY and SMNVEV (reference sequence). CDR3 size: 12 residues. V was pared by 2 bases and J by 6 bases, with 7 bases between.

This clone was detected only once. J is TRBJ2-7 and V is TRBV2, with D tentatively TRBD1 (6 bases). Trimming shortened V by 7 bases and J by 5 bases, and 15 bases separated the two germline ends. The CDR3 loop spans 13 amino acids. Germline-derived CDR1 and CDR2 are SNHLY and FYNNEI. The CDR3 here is CASTPRGMNEQYF. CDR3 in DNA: TGTGCCAGCACCCCAAGGGGGATGAACGAGCAGTACTTC.

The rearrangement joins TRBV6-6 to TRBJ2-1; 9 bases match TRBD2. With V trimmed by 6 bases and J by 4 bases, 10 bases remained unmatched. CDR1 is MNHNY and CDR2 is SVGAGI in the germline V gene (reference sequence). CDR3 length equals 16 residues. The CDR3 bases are TGTGCCAGCAGGGACGATAGGACTAGCGTTTACAATGAGCAGTTCTTC. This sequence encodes CASRDDRTSVYNEQFF.